Each of the 8 T cell receptor beta chains below was sequenced from the same sample in a study of beta chain features in type 1 diabetes. Study-level results: Researchers report that Type 1 diabetes patients had moderately but significantly shorter TCRB CDR3s across all four CD4+ subsets.

No antigen is known for these receptors. Sequenced material consisted of expressed TCRB transcripts (all of the isolated RNA was reverse transcribed). Profiled with immunoSEQ multiplex PCR; TCRdb holds only in-frame clones, not every one. The sample consists of 330,000 or so clones, around 12% of them appearing once. Sequencing was performed on naive CD4+ T cells from blood. The receptors shown here come from a woman aged 18 to 35 with type 1 diabetes.

The genes are TRBV5-6 and TRBJ2-7; D possibly corresponds to TRBD1 (5 bases). This CDR3 spans 14 amino acids. Germline V gene data show CDR1 as SGHDT and CDR2 as YYEEEE. Trimming cost V 0 bases and J 6 bases, with 13 bases left between them. In DNA form, the CDR3 reads TGTGCCAGCAGCTTGGCCCAGGGTTTCGGCGAGCAGTACTTC. As protein: CASSLAQGFGEQYF.

CDR3 sequence: CASSPPELAGYNEQFF. The CDR3 DNA reads TGTGCCAGCAGCCCCCCCGAGCTAGCGGGGTACAATGAGCAGTTCTTC. This rearrangement joins TRBV11-2 to TRBJ2-1, with TRBD2 matching over 9 bases. Germline V gene lookup returns CDR1 SGHAT and CDR2 FQNNGV. The J segment lost 4 bases and the V segment lost 5 bases, leaving 9 bases of the junction unmatched. The CDR3 spans 16 residues.

The chain joins TRBV6-5 to TRBJ2-7, with D possibly matching TRBD2 (6 bases). Germline V CDR1 and CDR2: MNHEY, SVGAGI. Trimming removed 8 bases at V and 3 bases at J, with 14 bases between. CDR3 size: 13 residues. The CDR3 bases are TGTGCCAGCGGGACTGGCACAAACTACGAGCAGTACTTC. This sequence encodes CASGTGTNYEQYF.

The V gene is TRBV7-9, the J gene TRBJ1-4; D possibly corresponds to TRBD1 (5 bases). This CDR3 is 15 amino acids long. The germline V gene has CDR1 SEHNR and CDR2 FQNEAQ (reference sequence). V dropped 1 base and J dropped 7 bases, with 13 bases sitting between them. CDR3: CASSLDGGSGEKLFF. CDR3 coding DNA: TGTGCCAGCAGCTTAGACGGGGGGAGTGGTGAAAAACTGTTTTTT.

This clone showed up just a few times. CDR3 amino acids: CSVGLGELFF. CDR3 nucleotides: TGCAGCGTAGGACTTGGGGAGCTGTTTTTT. V usage is TRBV29-1 and J usage is TRBJ2-2; perhaps TRBD2 as D (5 bases). V was shortened by 6 bases and J by 8 bases, with 7 bases between the two germline ends. The length of the CDR3 is 10 residues. Germline lookup yields CDR1 SQVTM and CDR2 ANQGSEA.

V usage is TRBV2 and J usage is TRBJ1-4, with 9 bases lining up with TRBD1. CDR3 length equals 14 residues. After removal of 6 bases from V and 14 bases from J, the junction contained 13 bases not matched to a gene. Germline lookup yields CDR1 SNHLY and CDR2 FYNNEI. The CDR3 DNA reads TGTGCCAGCAGCGCCGGGACAGGGAAGGTTGGGCTGTTTTTT. Residues: CASSAGTGKVGLFF. The entire variable domain, with the rest obtained from reference TRBV2 and TRBJ1-4, is as follows: EPEVTQTPSHQVTQMGQEVILRCVPISNHLYFYWYRQILGQKVEFLVSFYNNEISEKSEIFDDQFSVERPDGSNFTLKIRSTKLEDSAMYFCASSAGTGKVGLFFGSGTQLSVL.

This chain joins TRBV6-5 and TRBJ2-6, with D possibly being TRBD1 (6 bases). V was clipped by 6 bases and J by 1 base, with 7 bases between them. Per germline, CDR1 MNHEY and CDR2 SVGAGI. The CDR3 is 14 amino acids. The CDR3 bases are TGTGCCAGCAGGGGGGCGTCTGGGGCCAACGTCCTGACTTTC. This encodes CASRGASGANVLTF.

This chain uses TRBV5-6 with TRBJ1-5; 8 nucleotides agree with TRBD1. The germline CDR1 and CDR2 sequences are SGHDT and YYEEEE. The V segment lost 2 bases and the J segment 5 bases; nucleotides outside the gene matches: 6. The CDR3 is 15 residues long. CDR3 residues: CASSFLDRVDQPQHF. CDR3 coding DNA: TGTGCCAGCAGCTTCCTGGACAGGGTGGATCAGCCCCAGCATTTT.